These T cell receptor beta chains were read from a single sample in a study of regulatory T cells in long-lasting Graves disease. TCRdb passed the multiplex PCR reads through MiXCR, listing each CDR3 protein once. This table holds about 420,000 distinct CDR3 sequences, about a sixth found once. These sequences were also reported in another study, on T cells in Graves' hyperthyroidism and ophthalmopathy.

The input for sequencing was peripheral blood mononuclear cells (PBMCs), taken at new diagnosis, from a patient treated with antithyroid drugs. These receptor sequences come from a woman aged 18-30 years with Graves disease. CDR3s include the opening cysteine and the closing phenylalanine or tryptophan. D genes are given only for firm matches. Clone size is given for some rows only: seen once, a few or many times, or a class if the clone is expanded.

size: NA; V: TRBV5-1; D: NA; J: TRBJ1-2; DNA: TGCGCCAGCAGCTTGGCCGGCCGCGGAGTGTTCGCTGGCTACACCTTC; CDR3: CASSLAGRGVFAGYTF
size: NA; V: TRBV20-1; D: TRBD2; J: TRBJ2-1; DNA: TGCAGTGCTAACGTGGGAGGGCCCTACAATGAGCAGTTCTTC; CDR3: CSANVGGPYNEQFF
size: many; V: TRBV28; D: NA; J: TRBJ1-6; DNA: TGTGCCAGCAGTCGGACAGCGTATAATTCACCCCTCCACTTT; CDR3: CASSRTAYNSPLHF
size: many; V: TRBV28; D: TRBD1; J: TRBJ1-2; DNA: TGTGCCAGCAGTGTAACAGGGGGCGTTCGGGGCTACACCTTC; CDR3: CASSVTGGVRGYTF
size: NA; V: TRBV7-9; D: TRBD1; J: TRBJ1-4; DNA: TGTGCCAGCAGCGTCACAGGGGGCGTTTCTGAAAAACTGTTTTTT; CDR3: CASSVTGGVSEKLFF
size: many; V: TRBV29-1; D: NA; J: TRBJ2-1; DNA: TGCAGCGTGGTCTGGGGAAAAAATGAGCAGTTCTTC; CDR3: CSVVWGKNEQFF
size: few; V: TRBV9; D: TRBD2; J: TRBJ2-5; DNA: TGTGCCAGCAGCGCACCCGTGGGACTAGCGGGAGTAGAGACCCAGTACTTC; CDR3: CASSAPVGLAGVETQYF
size: NA; V: TRBV6-1; D: NA; J: TRBJ2-3; DNA: TGTGCCAGCAGTGCTTCTCGGACTGTCGATACGCAGTATTTT; CDR3: CASSASRTVDTQYF
size: many; V: TRBV28; D: NA; J: TRBJ1-5; DNA: TGTGCCAGCAGCACAGGGATGCGGAATCAGCCCCAGCATTTT; CDR3: CASSTGMRNQPQHF
size: NA; V: TRBV20-1; D: NA; J: TRBJ1-2; DNA: TGCAGTGCTAGAGTCCCACTTATCGACTATGGCTACACCTTC; CDR3: CSARVPLIDYGYTF
size: few; V: TRBV30; D: NA; J: TRBJ2-7; DNA: TGTGCTAAAAGTGGCCCTGGGCACTCCTACGAGCAGTACTTC; CDR3: CAKSGPGHSYEQYF
size: few; V: TRBV4-1; D: TRBD1; J: TRBJ2-1; DNA: TGCGCCAGCAGCCAAGATACGGGACAGGGGGTCAATGAGCAGTTCTTC; CDR3: CASSQDTGQGVNEQFF
size: many; V: TRBV28; D: NA; J: TRBJ2-7; DNA: TGTGCCAGCAGTTTCCCAGAAGCCTACGAGCAGTACTTC; CDR3: CASSFPEAYEQYF
size: many; V: TRBV12-3/TRBV12-4; D: TRBD2; J: TRBJ2-1; DNA: TGTGCCAGCAGTTTACCCCTTACTAGCGGCGAGCAGTTCTTC; CDR3: CASSLPLTSGEQFF
size: NA; V: TRBV27; D: TRBD2; J: TRBJ2-3; DNA: TGTGCCAGCAGGAGCGGGAGGGGAGATACGCAGTATTTT; CDR3: CASRSGRGDTQYF
size: few; V: TRBV12-3/TRBV12-4; D: NA; J: TRBJ1-5; DNA: TGTGCCAGCAGTTTATTTGGGGATACGTCCCAGCATTTT; CDR3: CASSLFGDTSQHF
size: NA; V: TRBV9; D: NA; J: TRBJ2-1; DNA: TGTGCCAGCAGCGTACGAAAAAGTTTTGAGCAGTTCTTC; CDR3: CASSVRKSFEQFF
size: few; V: TRBV11-2; D: NA; J: TRBJ1-4; DNA: TGTGCCAGCAGCTTAGATCGTCACAGCGAAAAACTGTTTTTT; CDR3: CASSLDRHSEKLFF
size: few; V: TRBV25-1; D: NA; J: TRBJ1-4; DNA: TGTGCCAGCAAGGTCCTAGGGGGTGAAAAACTGTTTTTT; CDR3: CASKVLGGEKLFF
size: many; V: TRBV18; D: TRBD2; J: TRBJ2-1; DNA: TGTGCCAGCAGCCCCGGGACTAGCTCCTACAATGAGCAGTTCTTC; CDR3: CASSPGTSSYNEQFF
size: many; V: TRBV7-9; D: NA; J: TRBJ2-7; DNA: TGTGCCAGCAGCCAAGGCGTGGTGTTTTACGAGCAGTACTTC; CDR3: CASSQGVVFYEQYF
size: many; V: TRBV29-1; D: TRBD2; J: TRBJ2-3; DNA: TGCAGCGTTGATAGGGCTAGCGGGAGGACCTCAGATACGCAGTATTTT; CDR3: CSVDRASGRTSDTQYF
size: many; V: TRBV6-1; D: NA; J: TRBJ1-2; DNA: TGTGCCAGCAGTCCCTCAGGACAGTATGGCTACACCTTC; CDR3: CASSPSGQYGYTF
size: NA; V: TRBV4-1; D: TRBD2; J: TRBJ2-1; DNA: TGCGCCAGCAGCCACACCGTTCGACTAGCGGGAGTCTACAATGAGCAGTTCTTC; CDR3: CASSHTVRLAGVYNEQFF
size: many; V: TRBV3-1; D: NA; J: TRBJ1-6; DNA: TGTGCCAGCAGCGATAATTCACCCCTCCACTTT; CDR3: CASSDNSPLHF
size: many; V: TRBV2; D: NA; J: TRBJ1-2; DNA: TGTGCCAGCAGTGGACTACTCTATGGCTACACCTTC; CDR3: CASSGLLYGYTF
size: NA; V: TRBV2; D: TRBD1; J: TRBJ2-1; DNA: TGTGCCAGCAGGGGACAGGGGGCCCACAATGAGCAGTTCTTC; CDR3: CASRGQGAHNEQFF
size: few; V: TRBV2; D: TRBD1; J: TRBJ2-5; DNA: TGTGCCAGCAGTGTTGGTCAGGGGGCGACCCAGTACTTC; CDR3: CASSVGQGATQYF
size: NA; V: TRBV19; D: NA; J: TRBJ2-1; DNA: TGTGCCAGTAGTCCCAACGGACTCGATGAGCAGTTCTTC; CDR3: CASSPNGLDEQFF